This T cell receptor delta chain was found in a study of Vδ1+ human thymocytes. Extracted RNA was reverse transcribed into cDNA. CDR3 amplicons came from multiplex PCR with pooled V-gene forward and constant-region reverse primers. TCRdb called clones from the multiplex PCR reads again using CATT. The sample yields over 45,000 delta-chain clones, about 16% seen once. Germline CDR1 reads TSWWSYY; CDR2 reads QGS. This CDR3 is 24 amino acids long. V shed 3 bases and J 0 bases; nucleotides not matched to a gene: 31. As to this clone: Its antigen is unidentified.

Broader study findings: In the thymus, TRG and TRD repertoires looked highly polyclonal with Gaussian CDR3 lengths. Unlike peripheral blood Vdelta1+ controls, thymic delta-chain sequences included about 20% Vdelta2 and few Vdelta3.

The V gene is TRDV1, the J gene TRDJ1; TRDD3 aligns across 7 bases. The sequenced material came from Vdelta1+ gamma-delta thymocytes from the thymus. The sample's subset: FACS-sorted CD3+ TCRalphabeta- TCRVdelta1+ TCRVdelta2- thymocytes. This TCR was recovered from a girl under three years old who had congenital heart surgery. The CDR3 DNA is TGTGCTCTTGGGGATCACGGGTCTAATCTTTTTGCTTCTGGGGGCCGACCCTACACCGATAAACTCATCTTT. Translation gives CALGDHGSNLFASGGRPYTDKLIF.